The subject of this entry is one TCR beta chain. All enrollees were about 18 to 95 years old and from about 25 US areas. Participant-reported clinical history was the basis for cohort assignment. The sample is drawn from a study of blood T cell repertoires in COVID-19. As for the study in general: PBMCs, B-cell-depleted T cells, or T cells provided the cDNA or gDNA that made up the material.

In the original analysis: By means of reference gene primer amplification, nucleated cell counts were estimated. The repertoire was sequenced with immunoSEQ multiplex PCR; TCRdb's copy has only in-frame clones and lacks some. V, J and clone size were drawn from that table, and D and trimming were deduced from the DNA. Among roughly 430,000 clones listed, roughly 88% were seen once. The sequenced material came from PBMCs or T cells enriched from blood (not recorded which). This TCR was recovered from a woman in her thirties or forties with acute COVID-19.

The CDR3 DNA reads TGCAGCGTTGAACCGGTGAACACTGAAGCTTTCTTT. Residues: CSVEPVNTEAFF. The rearrangement joins TRBV29-1 to TRBJ1-1; D call uncertain. CDR1 SQVTM and CDR2 ANQGSEA come from the germline V gene. With 2 bases removed from V and 0 bases from J, the gap between germline ends came to 4 bases. The CDR3 has 12 residues.